This T cell receptor beta chain was sequenced during a study of T-cell reconstitution after alpha-beta-depleted transplantation in children. V shed 8 bases and J 2 bases; nucleotides not matched to a gene: 6. The germline V gene encodes CDR1 SQVTM and CDR2 ANQGSEA. CDR3 length: 14 residues. Researchers prepared the TCRbeta library using unique molecular identifiers, the study reports. One entry per CDR3 protein, called by TCRdb with MiXCR from the PCR reads. The sample carries approximately 200,000 distinct CDR3 sequences, just over 14% recorded once. The receptor was isolated from a human donor who donated a stem cell graft to a child with acute lymphoblastic leukemia. This chain connects TRBV29-1 to TRBJ2-1; 10 nucleotides agree with TRBD2. Sequencing was performed on PBMCs from the stem cell graft donor, taken from the stem cell graft. The CDR3 sequence is CSSLAGGTYNEQFF. As DNA, the CDR3 is TGCAGCTCTTTAGCGGGAGGAACCTACAATGAGCAGTTCTTC.